Below are 3 T cell receptor beta chains sequenced from a single sample in a study of blood T cell repertoires in COVID-19. The repertoire was sequenced with immunoSEQ multiplex PCR; TCRdb's copy has only in-frame clones and lacks some. The table lists roughly 60,000 clones, around 84% of them singletons. Sample: peripheral blood. Receptor source: an older woman with acute or convalescent COVID-19.

This chain joins TRBV11-2 and TRBJ2-5, with a tentative D call TRBD2 (6 bases). CDR1 SGHAT and CDR2 FQNNGV come from the germline V gene. This CDR3 has 12 amino acids. Trimming stripped 8 bases from V and 5 bases from J, with 12 bases between. CDR3 sequence: CASAAGRETQYF. The CDR3 region has the DNA TGTGCCAGCGCGGCGGGGCGGGAGACCCAGTACTTC.

CDR3 nucleotides: TGTGCCAGCAGTTACTCGGGGCCCACTGAAGCTTTCTTT. This gives the protein CASSYSGPTEAFF. The V and J genes are TRBV6-5 and TRBJ1-1; D is possibly TRBD1 (5 bases). The CDR3 covers 13 residues. Deletions cut 0 bases from V and 4 bases from J, with 6 bases between. Germline CDR1 reads MNHEY; CDR2 reads SVGAGI.

The chain joins TRBV10-2 to TRBJ1-1; D may be TRBD1 (5 bases). V lost 10 bases to trimming and J lost 1 base, with 19 bases between them. In germline, CDR1 is WSHSY, CDR2 SAAADI. CDR3 length: 15 residues. CDR3 residues: CAISRGLAKNTEAFF. In DNA form, the CDR3 reads TGCGCCATTTCAAGGGGCCTGGCAAAGAACACTGAAGCTTTCTTT.